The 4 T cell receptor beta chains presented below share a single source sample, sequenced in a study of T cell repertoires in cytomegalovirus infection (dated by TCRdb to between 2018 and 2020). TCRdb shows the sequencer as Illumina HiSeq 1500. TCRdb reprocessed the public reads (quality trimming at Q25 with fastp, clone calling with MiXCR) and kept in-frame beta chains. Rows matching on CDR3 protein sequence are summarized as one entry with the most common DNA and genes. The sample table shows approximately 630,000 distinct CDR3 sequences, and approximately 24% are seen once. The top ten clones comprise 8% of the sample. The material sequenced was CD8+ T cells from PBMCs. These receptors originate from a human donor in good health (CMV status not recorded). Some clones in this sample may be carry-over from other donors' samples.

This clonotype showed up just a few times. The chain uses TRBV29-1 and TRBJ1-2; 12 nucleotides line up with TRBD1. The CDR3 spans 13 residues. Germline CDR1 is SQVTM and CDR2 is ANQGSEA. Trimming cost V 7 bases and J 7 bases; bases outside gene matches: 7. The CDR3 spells CSASGQGALGYTF. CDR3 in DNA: TGCAGCGCCTCGGGACAGGGGGCGCTTGGCTACACCTTC.

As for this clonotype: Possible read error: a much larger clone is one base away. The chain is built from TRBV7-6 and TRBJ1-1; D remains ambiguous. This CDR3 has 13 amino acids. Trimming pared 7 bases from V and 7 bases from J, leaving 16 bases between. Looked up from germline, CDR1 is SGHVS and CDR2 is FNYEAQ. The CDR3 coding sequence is TGTGCCAGCAACCCCGCCCCGGGAAATGAAGCTTTCTTT. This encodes CASNPAPGNEAFF.

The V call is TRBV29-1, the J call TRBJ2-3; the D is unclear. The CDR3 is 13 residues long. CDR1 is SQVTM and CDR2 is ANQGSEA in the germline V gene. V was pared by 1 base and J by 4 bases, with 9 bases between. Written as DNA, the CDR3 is TGCAGCGTTGAAGGCAGGAACGCAGATACGCAGTATTTT. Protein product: CSVEGRNADTQYF.

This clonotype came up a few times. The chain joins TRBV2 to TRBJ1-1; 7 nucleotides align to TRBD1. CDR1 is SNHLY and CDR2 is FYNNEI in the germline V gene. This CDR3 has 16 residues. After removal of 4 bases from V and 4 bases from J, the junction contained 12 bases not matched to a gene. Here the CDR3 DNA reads TGTGCCAGCAGTGGGGGCTGGGACAGTGGGCTCACTGAAGCTTTCTTT. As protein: CASSGGWDSGLTEAFF.